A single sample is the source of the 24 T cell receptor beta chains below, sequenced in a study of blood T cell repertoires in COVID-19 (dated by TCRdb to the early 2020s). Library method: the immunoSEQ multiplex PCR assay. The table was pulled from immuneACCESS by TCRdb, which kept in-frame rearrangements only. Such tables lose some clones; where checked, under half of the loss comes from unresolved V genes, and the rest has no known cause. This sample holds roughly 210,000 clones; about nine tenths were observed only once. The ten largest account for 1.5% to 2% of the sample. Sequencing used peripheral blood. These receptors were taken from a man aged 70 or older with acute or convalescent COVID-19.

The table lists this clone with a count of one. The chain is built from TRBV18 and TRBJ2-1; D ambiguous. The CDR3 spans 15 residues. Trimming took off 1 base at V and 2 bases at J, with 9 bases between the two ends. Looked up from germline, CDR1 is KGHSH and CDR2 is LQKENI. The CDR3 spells CASSPLRSAYNEQFF. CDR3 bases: TGTGCCAGCTCACCACTTCGGTCCGCCTACAATGAGCAGTTCTTC.

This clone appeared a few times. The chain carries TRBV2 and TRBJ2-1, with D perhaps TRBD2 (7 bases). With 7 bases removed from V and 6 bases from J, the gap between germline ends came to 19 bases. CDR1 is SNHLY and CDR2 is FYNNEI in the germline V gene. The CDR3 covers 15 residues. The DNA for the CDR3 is TGTGCCAGCACAATAGGGGGGGAGCCGGGCAATGAGCAGTTCTTC. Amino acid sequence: CASTIGGEPGNEQFF. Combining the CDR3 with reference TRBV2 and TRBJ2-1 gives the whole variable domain EPEVTQTPSHQVTQMGQEVILRCVPISNHLYFYWYRQILGQKVEFLVSFYNNEISEKSEIFDDQFSVERPDGSNFTLKIRSTKLEDSAMYFCASTIGGEPGNEQFFGPGTRLTVL.

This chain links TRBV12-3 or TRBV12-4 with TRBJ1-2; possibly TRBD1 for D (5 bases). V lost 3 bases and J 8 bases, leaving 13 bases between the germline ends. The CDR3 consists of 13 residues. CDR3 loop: CASSFRQSQGYTF. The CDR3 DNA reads TGTGCCAGCAGTTTCAGACAGTCCCAAGGCTACACCTTC.

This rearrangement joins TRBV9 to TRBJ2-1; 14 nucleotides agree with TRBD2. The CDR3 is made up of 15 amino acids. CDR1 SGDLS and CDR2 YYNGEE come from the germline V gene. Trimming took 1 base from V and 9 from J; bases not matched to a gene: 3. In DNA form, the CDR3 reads TGTGCCAGCAGCGTAATGGGACTAGCGGGAGTTGAGCAGTTCTTC. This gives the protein CASSVMGLAGVEQFF.

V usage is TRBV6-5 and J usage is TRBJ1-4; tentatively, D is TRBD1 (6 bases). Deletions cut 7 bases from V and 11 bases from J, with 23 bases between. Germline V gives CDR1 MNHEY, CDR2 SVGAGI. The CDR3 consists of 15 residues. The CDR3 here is CASTNMRGGREKLFF. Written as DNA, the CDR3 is TGTGCCAGCACCAACATGAGGGGGGGACGTGAGAAACTGTTTTTT.

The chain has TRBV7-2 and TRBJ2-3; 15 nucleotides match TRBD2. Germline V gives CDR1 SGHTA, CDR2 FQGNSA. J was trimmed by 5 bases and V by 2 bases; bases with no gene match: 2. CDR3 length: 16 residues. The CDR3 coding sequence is TGTGCCAGCAGCTTATGGACTAGCGGGAGGGGAGATACGCAGTATTTT. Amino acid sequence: CASSLWTSGRGDTQYF.

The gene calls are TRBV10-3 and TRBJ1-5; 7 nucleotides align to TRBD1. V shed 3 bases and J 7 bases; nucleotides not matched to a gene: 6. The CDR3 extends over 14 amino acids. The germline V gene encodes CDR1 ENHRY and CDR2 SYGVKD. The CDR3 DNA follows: TGTGCCATCAGTGACCAACAGGGGTCCCAGCCCCAGCATTTT. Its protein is CAISDQQGSQPQHF.

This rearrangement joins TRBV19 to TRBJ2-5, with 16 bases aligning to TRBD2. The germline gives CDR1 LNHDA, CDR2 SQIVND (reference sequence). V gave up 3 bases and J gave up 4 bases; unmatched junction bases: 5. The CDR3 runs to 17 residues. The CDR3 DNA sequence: TGTGCCAGTAGTATGGGACTAGCGGGAGGGCGGGTAGAGACCCAGTACTTC. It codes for CASSMGLAGGRVETQYF.

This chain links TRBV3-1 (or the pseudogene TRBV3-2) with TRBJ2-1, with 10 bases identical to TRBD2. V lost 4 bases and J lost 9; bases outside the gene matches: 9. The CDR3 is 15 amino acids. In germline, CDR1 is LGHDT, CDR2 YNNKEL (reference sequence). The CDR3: CASSPPLAGAGEQFF. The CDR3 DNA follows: TGTGCCAGCAGCCCCCCCCTAGCGGGAGCGGGTGAGCAGTTCTTC.

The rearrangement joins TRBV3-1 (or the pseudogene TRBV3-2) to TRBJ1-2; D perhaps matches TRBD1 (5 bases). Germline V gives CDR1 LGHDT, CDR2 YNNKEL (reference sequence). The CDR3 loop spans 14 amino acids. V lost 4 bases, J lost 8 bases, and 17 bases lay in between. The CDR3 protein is CASSLRGGGGGYTF. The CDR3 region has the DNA TGTGCCAGCAGCCTCCGCGGGGGAGGAGGAGGCTACACCTTC.

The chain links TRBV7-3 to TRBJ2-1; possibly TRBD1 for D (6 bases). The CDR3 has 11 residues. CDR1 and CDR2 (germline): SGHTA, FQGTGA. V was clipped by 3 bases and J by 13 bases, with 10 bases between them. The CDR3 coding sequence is TGTGCCAGCAGCTTTAAGGGGGAACAGTTCTTC. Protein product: CASSFKGEQFF. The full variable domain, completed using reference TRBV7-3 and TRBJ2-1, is GAGVSQTPSNKVTEKGKYVELRCDPISGHTALYWYRQSLGQGPEFLIYFQGTGAADDSGLPNDRFFAVRPEGSVSTLKIQRTERGDSAVYLCASSFKGEQFFGPGTRLTVL.

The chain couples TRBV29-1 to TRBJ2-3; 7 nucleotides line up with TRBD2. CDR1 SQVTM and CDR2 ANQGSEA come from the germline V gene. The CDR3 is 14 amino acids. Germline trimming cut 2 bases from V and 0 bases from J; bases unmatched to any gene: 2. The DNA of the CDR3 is TGCAGCGTTGAAAAAGCGGGAAGCACAGATACGCAGTATTTT. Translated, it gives CSVEKAGSTDTQYF.

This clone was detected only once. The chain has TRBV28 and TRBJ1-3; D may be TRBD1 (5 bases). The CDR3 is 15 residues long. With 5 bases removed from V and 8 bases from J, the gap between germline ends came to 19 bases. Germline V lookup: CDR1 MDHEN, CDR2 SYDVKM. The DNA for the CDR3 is TGTGCCAGCAGTCAAGGACGGCTATGGGGGGACACCATATATTTT. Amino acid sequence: CASSQGRLWGDTIYF.

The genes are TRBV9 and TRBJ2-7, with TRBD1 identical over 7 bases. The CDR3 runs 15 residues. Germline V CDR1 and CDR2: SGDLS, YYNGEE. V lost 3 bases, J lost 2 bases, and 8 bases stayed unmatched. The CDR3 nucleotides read TGTGCCAGCAGCGCTCCAGGGACAGCTCCCTACGAGCAGTACTTC. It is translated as CASSAPGTAPYEQYF.

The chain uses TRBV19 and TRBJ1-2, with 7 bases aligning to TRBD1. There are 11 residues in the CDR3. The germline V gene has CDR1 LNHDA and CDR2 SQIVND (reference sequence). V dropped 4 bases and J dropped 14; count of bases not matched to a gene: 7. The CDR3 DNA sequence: TGTGCCAGTAGTACGGACAGGTCCTCGACCTTC. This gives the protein CASSTDRSSTF.

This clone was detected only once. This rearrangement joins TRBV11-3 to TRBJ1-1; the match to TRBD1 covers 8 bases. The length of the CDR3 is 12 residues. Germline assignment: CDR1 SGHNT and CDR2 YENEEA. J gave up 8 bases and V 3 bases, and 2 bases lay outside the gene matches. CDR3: CASSLTGAEAFF. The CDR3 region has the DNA TGTGCCAGCAGCTTGACAGGGGCCGAAGCTTTCTTT.

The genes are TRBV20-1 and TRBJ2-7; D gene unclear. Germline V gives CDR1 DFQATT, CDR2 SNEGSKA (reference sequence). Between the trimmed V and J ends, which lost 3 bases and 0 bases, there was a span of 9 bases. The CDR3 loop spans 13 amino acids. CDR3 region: CSASYGFSYEQYF. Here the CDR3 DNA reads TGCAGTGCTAGTTACGGTTTCTCCTACGAGCAGTACTTC.

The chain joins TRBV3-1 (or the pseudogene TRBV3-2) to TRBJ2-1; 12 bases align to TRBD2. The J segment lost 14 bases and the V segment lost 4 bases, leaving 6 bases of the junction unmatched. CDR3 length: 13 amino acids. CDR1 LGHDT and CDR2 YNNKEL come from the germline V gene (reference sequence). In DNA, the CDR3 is TGTGCCAGCAGCCCCTCTAGCGGGAGGGCCGAGTTCTTC. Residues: CASSPSSGRAEFF.

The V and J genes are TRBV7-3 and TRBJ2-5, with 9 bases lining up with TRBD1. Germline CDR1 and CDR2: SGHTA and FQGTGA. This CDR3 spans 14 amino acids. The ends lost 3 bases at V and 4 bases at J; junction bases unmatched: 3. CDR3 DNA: TGTGCCAGCAGCTTGACAGGGGGAGGAGAGACCCAGTACTTC. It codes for CASSLTGGGETQYF.

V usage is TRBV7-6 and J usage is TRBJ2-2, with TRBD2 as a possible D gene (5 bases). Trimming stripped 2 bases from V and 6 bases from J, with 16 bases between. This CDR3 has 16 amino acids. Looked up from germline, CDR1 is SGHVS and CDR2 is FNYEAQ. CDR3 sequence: CASSLISANPAGELFF. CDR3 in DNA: TGTGCCAGCAGCTTAATTAGCGCGAATCCGGCCGGGGAGCTGTTTTTT.

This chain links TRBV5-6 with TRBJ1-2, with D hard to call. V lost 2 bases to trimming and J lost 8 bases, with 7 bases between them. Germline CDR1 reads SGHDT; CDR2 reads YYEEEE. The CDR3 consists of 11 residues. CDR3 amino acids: CASSFLSGYTF. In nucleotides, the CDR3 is TGTGCCAGCAGCTTCCTTTCGGGCTACACCTTC.

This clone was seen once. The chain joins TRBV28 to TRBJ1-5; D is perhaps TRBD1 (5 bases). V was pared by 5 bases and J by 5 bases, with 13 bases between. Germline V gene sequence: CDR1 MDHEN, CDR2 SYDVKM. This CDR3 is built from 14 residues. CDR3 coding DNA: TGTGCCAGCAGTGCAATGGGGGGATATCAGCCCCAGCATTTT. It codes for CASSAMGGYQPQHF. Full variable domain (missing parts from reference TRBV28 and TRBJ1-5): DVKVTQSSRYLVKRTGEKVFLECVQDMDHENMFWYRQDPGLGLRLIYFSYDVKMKEKGDIPEGYSVSREKKERFSLILESASTNQTSMYLCASSAMGGYQPQHFGDGTRLSIL.

As DNA, the CDR3 is TGCGCCAGCAGCCAAGAAGCTAGCGGGACGCGGTGGGGTGAGCAGTTCTTC. As protein: CASSQEASGTRWGEQFF. The V gene is TRBV4-3, the J gene TRBJ2-1, with 9 positions matching TRBD2. The V gene end was trimmed by 0 bases and the J gene end by 9 bases; junction bases not matched to a gene: 12. The V gene's germline CDR1 is LGHNA and CDR2 YSLEER. The CDR3 extends over 17 amino acids.

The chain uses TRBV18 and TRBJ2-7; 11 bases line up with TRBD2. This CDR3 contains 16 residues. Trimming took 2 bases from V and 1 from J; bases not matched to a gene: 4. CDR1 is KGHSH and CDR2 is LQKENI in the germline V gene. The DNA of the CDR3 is TGTGCCAGCTCACCAGCTAGCGGGGGGTATTCCTACGAGCAGTACTTC. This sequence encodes CASSPASGGYSYEQYF.